This T cell receptor beta chain was sequenced in a study of siplizumab effects on memory and regulatory T cells (dated by TCRdb to about 2019). For the study in its entirety: The effect of the anti-CD2 antibody siplizumab on alloreactive T-cell subsets was examined in allogeneic mixed lymphocyte reactions constructed from human PBMCs.

Reading the germline V gene gives CDR1 SGHRS and CDR2 YFSETQ. The CDR3 has 15 amino acids, counting the end cysteine and phenylalanine. Of all the DNA, just the CDR3 is kept, 45 bases in frame from base 1. Trimming accounts for 3 bases at V and 5 bases at J, while the number of junction bases matched to no gene is 5. Comment on this clone: No antigen is known for it. No per-base quality is available; no much larger clone lies one base away.

What the research found in general, with its limitations: Sequences below about 10^-5 frequency were poorly captured, so only a minor fraction of alloreactive clones could be mapped to unstimulated subsets. The suppressive function of proliferating Tregs from siplizumab cultures was not functionally confirmed. Of the alloreactive CD4+ clones that could be mapped, the Treg-derived share averaged around 64% with siplizumab compared with approximately 30% in control reactions. The cumulative frequency of alloreactive sequences traceable to unstimulated CD4+ memory T cells was significantly reduced by siplizumab. Unstimulated naive T cells appeared more diverse than memory T cells, and naive cells seemed to contribute substantially to the alloresponse. Roughly 80-96% of proliferating CD4+ or CD8+ clones could not be assigned a naive or memory phenotype.

The method was the immunoSEQ multiplex PCR assay. The deep sequencing platform assayed about 91,000 TCR templates per sample. Genomic DNA extracted from sorted T cells was the material used for TCRbeta CDR3 sequencing. The original pipeline was this. The R programming language was used for clonal analysis of TCRbeta CDR3 data. Alloreactive CD4+ and CD8+ clones were identified by comparing unstimulated samples to CFSE-low samples taken after the reaction. Regulatory or non-regulatory origin of alloreactive CD4+ clones was assigned by matching sequences to the sorted unstimulated Treg and non-Treg repertoires. What TCRdb holds here is the immuneACCESS table cut down to in-frame rearrangements. Part of the clones is not present; checked against another copy, under half of the missing clones reflect an unresolved V gene, and the others are unexplained. From that table come the V and J calls and clone size; the DNA was used to work out D and trimming. This sample is represented by 85,000 to 95,000 clones; approximately 95% of them were singletons. The ten largest clones take up less than 0.4% of the sample.

Sorted unstimulated T cells and proliferating T cells recovered from mixed lymphocyte reactions were subjected to TCRbeta CDR3 sequencing. Fresh whole blood from some ten HLA-typed healthy donors was used as the source from which PBMCs were isolated. To map where alloreactive clones came from, CD4+ non-regulatory T cells in the unstimulated state were FACS-sorted. The rearranged chain carries TRBV5-1 and TRBJ2-5; TRBD2 matches 12 bases in the middle. The receptor comes from a human donor in good health. Sample: non-Treg CD4+ T cells sorted from blood. Taken with the paper, the label for cell subset or site translates to: FACS-sorted unstimulated CD4+ non-regulatory T cells. In nucleotide form, the sequence is TGCGCCAGCAGCTGGAACGGACTAGCGGGGGAGACCCAGTACTTC. This translates into CASSWNGLAGETQYF.